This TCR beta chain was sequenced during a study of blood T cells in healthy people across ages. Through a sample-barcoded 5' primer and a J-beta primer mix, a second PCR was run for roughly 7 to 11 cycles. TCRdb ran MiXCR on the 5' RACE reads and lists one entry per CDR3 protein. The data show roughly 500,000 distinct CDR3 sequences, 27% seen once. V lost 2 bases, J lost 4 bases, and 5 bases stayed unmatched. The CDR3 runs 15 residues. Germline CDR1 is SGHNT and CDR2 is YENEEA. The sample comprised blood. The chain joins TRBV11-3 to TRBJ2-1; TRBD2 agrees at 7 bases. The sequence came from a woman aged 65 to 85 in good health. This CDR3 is CASSLRAGVYNEQFF. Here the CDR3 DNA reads TGTGCCAGCAGCTTAAGGGCGGGGGTTTACAATGAGCAGTTCTTC.